The present TCR beta chain was sequenced within a study of CD8+CD57+ T cells in acquired aplastic anemia. Template material for TCR beta VDJ and CDR3 profiling consisted of genomic DNA. TCRdb redid the calling of the reads with MiXCR, one entry per CDR3 protein. This table has roughly 61,000 distinct CDR3 sequences, around 55% appearing once. About this clonotype itself: The target antigen is unknown.

Study results and limitations: Some 28 sequences, all CD8+ CDR3, were shared between patients and controls.

The receptor was derived from a human donor in good health, serving as a control. Sequenced input: sorted CD4+, CD8+, or CD8+CD57+ T cells (not recorded which) from PBMCs.

CDR3 residues: CAGSASGSANEKLFF. CDR3 DNA sequence: TGTGCCGGGAGTGCATCAGGGTCAGCTAATGAAAAACTGTTTTTT. The genes are TRBV2 and TRBJ1-4, with a weak D call TRBD1 (5 bases). Germline lookup yields CDR1 SNHLY and CDR2 FYNNEI. CDR3 size: 15 residues. The V gene lost 11 bases and the J gene lost 3 bases, with 19 bases spanning the gap.